What follows are 23 T cell receptor beta chains derived from one specimen sequenced in a study of blood T cell repertoires in COVID-19 (TCRdb year 2020). Library preparation used the immunoSEQ multiplex PCR assay. TCRdb stores this immuneACCESS table with in-frame sequences only. Part of the clones is absent; in the studies checked, under half of the shortfall reflects unresolved V genes, and no reason is known for the rest. The sample includes 180,000 or so clones, with about 86% observed a single time. Of the sample, roughly 8% falls within the top ten clones. The sample taken for sequencing was peripheral blood. The origin of the receptors is a man between 60 and 70 years old with acute or convalescent COVID-19.

This rearrangement joins TRBV10-1 to TRBJ2-4, with a weak D call TRBD2 (5 bases). This CDR3 is built from 13 residues. V gave up 8 bases and J gave up 0 bases, with 8 bases separating them. Per germline, CDR1 WNHNN and CDR2 SYGVQD (reference sequence). CDR3 sequence: CASFRGAKNIQYF. The CDR3 nucleotides read TGCGCCAGCTTTCGGGGAGCCAAAAACATTCAGTACTTC.

V is TRBV10-3 and J is TRBJ2-5; tentatively, D is TRBD2 (6 bases). The germline V gene has CDR1 ENHRY and CDR2 SYGVKD. This CDR3 contains 13 residues. With 4 bases removed from V and 5 bases from J, the gap between germline ends came to 11 bases. CDR3 DNA: TGTGCCATCAGTGTCGCCCGGGAGGAGACCCAGTACTTC. Amino acid sequence: CAISVAREETQYF.

This clone was detected only a few times. J is TRBJ1-6 and V is TRBV19; TRBD1 matches 7 bases. Germline V CDR1 and CDR2: LNHDA, SQIVND (reference sequence). The CDR3 has 14 amino acids. Trimming removed 3 bases from V and 7 bases from J; junction bases left unmatched: 3. The CDR3 protein is CASSIQTGNSPLHF. The CDR3 coding sequence is TGTGCCAGTAGTATCCAGACAGGGAATTCACCCCTCCACTTT.

Worth noting for this clone: The same CDR3 can be traced to other DNA sequences in this sample. The chain links TRBV9 to TRBJ2-7; 10 bases fit TRBD2. This CDR3 contains 14 residues. The germline CDR1 and CDR2 sequences are SGDLS and YYNGEE. J was trimmed by 3 bases and V by 0 bases; bases with no gene match: 0. The CDR3 DNA reads TGTGCCAGCAGCGTAGGACTAGCGGGCTACGAGCAGTACTTC. This codes for CASSVGLAGYEQYF. Combining the CDR3 with reference TRBV9 and TRBJ2-7 gives the whole variable domain DSGVTQTPKHLITATGQRVTLRCSPRSGDLSVYWYQQSLDQGLQFLIQYYNGEERAKGNILERFSAQQFPDLHSELNLSSLELGDSALYFCASSVGLAGYEQYFGPGTRLTVT.

The chain carries TRBV20-1 and TRBJ1-2; a possible D gene is TRBD1 (5 bases). Germline V gene lookup returns CDR1 DFQATT and CDR2 SNEGSKA (reference sequence). V lost 3 bases, J lost 7 bases, and 15 bases lay in between. This CDR3 comprises 13 residues. The CDR3 DNA reads TGCAGTGCTAGTCGACCCAGGGAGGGTGGCTACACCTTC. It yields the protein CSASRPREGGYTF.

V and J are TRBV21-1 and TRBJ2-7; the table calls TRBD1, which could not be checked here. TRBV21-1 is noted as a pseudogene. The CDR3 length is 14 residues. The CDR3 sequence: CASSNRTGDYEQYF. CDR3 DNA: TGTGCCAGCAGCAATAGGACAGGAGACTACGAGCAGTACTTC.

V usage is TRBV5-1 and J usage is TRBJ1-1, with D tentatively TRBD1 (5 bases). Trimming shortened V by 2 bases and J by 1 base, and 9 bases separated the two germline ends. The CDR3 runs to 14 residues. CDR1 and CDR2 (germline): SGHRS, YFSETQ. CDR3 in DNA: TGCGCCAGCAGCTTTAACACAGGGAACACTGAAGCTTTCTTT. This encodes CASSFNTGNTEAFF.

The chain has TRBV5-1 and TRBJ1-2, with D possibly matching TRBD1 (5 bases). Germline CDR1 reads SGHRS; CDR2 reads YFSETQ. With 4 bases removed from V and 2 bases from J, the gap between germline ends came to 15 bases. The CDR3 has 15 amino acids. CDR3 region: CASSRQLGGNYGYTF. In DNA, the CDR3 is TGCGCCAGCAGCCGGCAACTCGGGGGAAACTATGGCTACACCTTC. Complete variable domain (other parts from reference TRBV5-1 and TRBJ1-2): KAGVTQTPRYLIKTRGQQVTLSCSPISGHRSVSWYQQTPGQGLQFLFEYFSETQRNKGNFPGRFSGRQFSNSRSEMNVSTLELGDSALYLCASSRQLGGNYGYTFGSGTRLTVV.

V usage is TRBV27 and J usage is TRBJ2-7, with D possibly matching TRBD2 (5 bases). Germline assignment: CDR1 MNHEY and CDR2 SMNVEV (reference sequence). V lost 6 bases to trimming and J lost 2 bases, with 17 bases between them. There are 15 residues in the CDR3. The CDR3 region has the DNA TGTGCCAGCAGCTTAGTACTAGGTACTACCTACGAGCAGTACTTC. Residues: CASSLVLGTTYEQYF.

The table lists this clone with a few counts. This chain uses TRBV7-3 with TRBJ2-1; no clear D. CDR1 and CDR2 (germline): SGHTA, FQGTGA. The V end lost 5 bases, the J end lost 5 bases, and 10 bases lay between the germline ends. The CDR3 spans 13 residues. The CDR3 protein is CASSPRPDNEQFF. CDR3 DNA: TGTGCCAGCAGCCCCAGGCCCGACAATGAGCAGTTCTTC.

The chain employs TRBV5-6 and TRBJ1-2; D uncertain. V was shortened by 1 base and J by 0 bases, with 4 bases between the two germline ends. The germline gives CDR1 SGHDT, CDR2 YYEEEE. This CDR3 comprises 13 residues. The CDR3 DNA follows: TGTGCCAGCAGCTTGCGGGCTAACTATGGCTACACCTTC. This gives the protein CASSLRANYGYTF.

This clone was observed a handful of times. The V gene is TRBV2, the J gene TRBJ2-7; D perhaps matches TRBD2 (5 bases). CDR3 length equals 14 residues. The germline V and J ends were trimmed by 6 bases and 2 bases, with 14 bases remaining between them. CDR1 and CDR2 (germline): SNHLY, FYNNEI. The DNA of the CDR3 is TGTGCCAGCAGGAGGGTGGGAGAGGCCTACGAGCAGTACTTC. This codes for CASRRVGEAYEQYF.

Note on this clone: In the same sample, other DNA sequences code for this CDR3. The chain carries TRBV18 and TRBJ2-7, with D possibly TRBD1 on 6 matching bases. Germline V lookup: CDR1 KGHSH, CDR2 LQKENI. The CDR3 consists of 13 residues. V was cut by 3 bases and J by 5 bases, with 11 bases left in between. The CDR3 region has the DNA TGTGCCAGCTCACCGCCAGGGGTCGACGAGCAGTACTTC. Its protein product is CASSPPGVDEQYF.

V and J are TRBV9 and TRBJ1-4; D is perhaps TRBD1 (6 bases). Trimming removed 0 bases at V and 7 bases at J, with 16 bases between. CDR3 length equals 16 residues. Germline V CDR1 and CDR2: SGDLS, YYNGEE. The CDR3 DNA reads TGTGCCAGCAGCGTAGGGCGGGGGCAGGGTCTTGAAAAACTGTTTTTT. Its translation: CASSVGRGQGLEKLFF.

The rearrangement uses TRBV28 and TRBJ2-2, with D possibly matching TRBD2 (5 bases). CDR3 length: 13 residues. The germline CDR1 and CDR2 sequences are MDHEN and SYDVKM. Between the trimmed V and J ends, which lost 4 bases and 6 bases, there was a span of 9 bases. The CDR3 region is CASSWESSGELFF. The DNA of the CDR3 is TGTGCCAGCAGTTGGGAGTCTTCCGGGGAGCTGTTTTTT.

The chain recombines TRBV27 with TRBJ2-1, with 8 bases matching TRBD1. The CDR3 is 15 residues long. With 1 base clipped from V and 8 bases from J, the junction kept 7 bases outside the gene matches. Per germline, CDR1 MNHEY and CDR2 SMNVEV (reference sequence). The chain's CDR3 is CASSLYGTGGDEQFF. CDR3 nucleotides: TGTGCCAGCAGTTTATATGGGACAGGAGGCGATGAGCAGTTCTTC.

This clone was counted a few times. This rearrangement joins TRBV5-1 to TRBJ1-1; TRBD1 aligns across 9 bases. J lost 2 bases, V lost 4 bases, and 3 bases had no gene match. This CDR3 spans 14 amino acids. Per germline, CDR1 SGHRS and CDR2 YFSETQ. This CDR3 is CASSPTGGNTEAFF. CDR3 DNA sequence: TGCGCCAGCAGCCCGACAGGGGGAAACACTGAAGCTTTCTTT.

The genes are TRBV7-3 and TRBJ1-1; tentative D call: TRBD1 (6 bases). The CDR3 has 15 residues. The V end was cut by 2 bases, the J end by 1 base, with 11 bases between. The germline CDR1 and CDR2 sequences are SGHTA and FQGTGA. The CDR3 nucleotides read TGTGCCAGCAGCTTATTGGGACACGAGAACACTGAAGCTTTCTTT. Residues: CASSLLGHENTEAFF.

The CDR3 DNA follows: TGTGCCAGCAGCTGGACCGGGACTACTAGCACAGATACGCAGTATTTT. Its translation is CASSWTGTTSTDTQYF. V and J are TRBV7-9 and TRBJ2-3; 7 bases align to TRBD2. Germline values: CDR1 SEHNR, CDR2 FQNEAQ (reference sequence). V lost 4 bases to trimming and J lost 0 bases; unmatched junction nucleotides: 7. This CDR3 is 16 amino acids long.

The chain links TRBV18 to TRBJ1-2, with 9 bases fitting TRBD1. With V trimmed by 5 bases and J by 3 bases, 4 bases remained unmatched. CDR3 size: 14 residues. Germline values: CDR1 KGHSH, CDR2 LQKENI. The CDR3 here is CASSLWTGDYGYTF. In DNA, the CDR3 is TGTGCCAGCTCATTATGGACAGGGGACTATGGCTACACCTTC. The complete variable domain, with remaining parts taken from reference TRBV18 and TRBJ1-2, reads NAGVMQNPRHLVRRRGQEARLRCSPMKGHSHVYWYRQLPEEGLKFMVYLQKENIIDESGMPKERFSAEFPKEGPSILRIQQVVRGDSAAYFCASSLWTGDYGYTFGSGTRLTVV.

Points on this clone: Different DNA sequences within this sample yield the same CDR3. This chain uses TRBV5-1 with TRBJ2-7, with 14 bases identical to TRBD2. The CDR3 is 15 amino acids. The trim removed 3 bases at V and 3 bases at J, leaving 2 bases unmatched. Germline lookup yields CDR1 SGHRS and CDR2 YFSETQ. The CDR3 DNA reads TGCGCCAGCAGCTCAGGGACTAGCGGGAGCTACGAGCAGTACTTC. This gives the protein CASSSGTSGSYEQYF.

This chain links TRBV27 with TRBJ1-1; 7 bases agree with TRBD1. Germline CDR1 MNHEY, CDR2 SMNVEV (reference sequence). Trimming removed 6 bases from V and 7 bases from J; junction bases left unmatched: 8. The CDR3 length is 13 residues. In DNA form, the CDR3 reads TGTGCCAGCAGGACCGGGACAGTGCGTGAAGCTTTCTTT. Translation gives CASRTGTVREAFF.

The gene calls are TRBV27 and TRBJ2-3, with D perhaps TRBD2 (6 bases). V was cut by 8 bases and J by 4 bases, with 22 bases left in between. The CDR3 consists of 16 residues. Germline loops: CDR1 MNHEY, CDR2 SMNVEV (reference sequence). CDR3 bases: TGTGCCAGCGGGAGCGGAGGGAGAGGTGGGGCAGATACGCAGTATTTT. The encoded protein is CASGSGGRGGADTQYF.